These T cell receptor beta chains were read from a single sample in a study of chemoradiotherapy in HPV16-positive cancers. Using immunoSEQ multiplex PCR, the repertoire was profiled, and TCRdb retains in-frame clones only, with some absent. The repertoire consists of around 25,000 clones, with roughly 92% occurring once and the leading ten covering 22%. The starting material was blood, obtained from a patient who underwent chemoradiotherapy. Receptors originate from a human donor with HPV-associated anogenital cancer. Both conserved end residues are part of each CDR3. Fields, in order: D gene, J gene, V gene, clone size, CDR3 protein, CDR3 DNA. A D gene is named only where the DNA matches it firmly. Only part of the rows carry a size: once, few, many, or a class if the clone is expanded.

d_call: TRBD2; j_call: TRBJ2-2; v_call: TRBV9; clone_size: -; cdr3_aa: CASSVAGASGGPGELFF; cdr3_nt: TGTGCCAGCAGCGTAGCTGGGGCTAGCGGGGGGCCCGGGGAGCTGTTTTTT
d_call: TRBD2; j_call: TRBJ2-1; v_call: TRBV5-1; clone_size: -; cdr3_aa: CASKSGGGAVVYNEQFF; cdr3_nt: TGCGCCAGCAAGTCCGGCGGGGGGGCGGTAGTCTACAATGAGCAGTTCTTC
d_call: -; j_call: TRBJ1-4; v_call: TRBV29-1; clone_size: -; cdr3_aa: CSVEGTEGKVLFF; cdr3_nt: TGCAGCGTTGAAGGCACAGAGGGAAAGGTGCTGTTTTTT
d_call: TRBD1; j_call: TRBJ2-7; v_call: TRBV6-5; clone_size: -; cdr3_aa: CASSWGDRDYEQYF; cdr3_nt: TGTGCCAGCAGTTGGGGGGACAGGGATTACGAGCAGTACTTC
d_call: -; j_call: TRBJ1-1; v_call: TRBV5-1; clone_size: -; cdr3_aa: CASSHPTATEAFF; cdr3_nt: TGCGCCAGCAGCCACCCGACGGCTACTGAAGCTTTCTTT
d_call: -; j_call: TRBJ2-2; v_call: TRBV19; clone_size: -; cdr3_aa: CASSPMASVDTGELFF; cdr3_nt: TGTGCCAGTAGCCCCATGGCTAGCGTCGACACCGGGGAGCTGTTTTTT
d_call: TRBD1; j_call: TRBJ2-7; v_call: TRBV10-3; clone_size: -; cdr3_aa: CAIRAGTGVYEQYF; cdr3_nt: TGTGCCATCAGGGCCGGGACAGGGGTCTACGAGCAGTACTTC
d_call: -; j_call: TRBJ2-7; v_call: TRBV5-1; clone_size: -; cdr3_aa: CASSSGSSSYEQYF; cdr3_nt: TGCGCCAGCAGCTCGGGGTCAAGCTCCTACGAGCAGTACTTC
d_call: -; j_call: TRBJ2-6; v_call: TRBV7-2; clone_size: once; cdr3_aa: CASSLVSGNSGANVLTF; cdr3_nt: TGTGCCAGCAGCTTAGTATCAGGAAACTCTGGGGCCAACGTCCTGACTTTC
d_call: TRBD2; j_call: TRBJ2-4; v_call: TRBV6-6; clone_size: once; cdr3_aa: CASRAGGGKNIQYF; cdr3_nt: TGTGCCAGCAGAGCGGGGGGGGGTAAAAACATTCAGTACTTC
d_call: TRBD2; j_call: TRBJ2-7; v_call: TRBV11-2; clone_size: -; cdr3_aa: CASSPTSPSYEQYF; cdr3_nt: TGTGCCAGCAGCCCGACTAGCCCCAGTTACGAGCAGTACTTC